Listed here is a single TCR beta chain. Under the authors' procedure: Amplification from reference gene primers served as the basis for estimated nucleated cell counts. Using immunoSEQ multiplex PCR, the repertoire was profiled, and TCRdb retains in-frame clones only, with some absent. From that table come the V and J calls and clone size; the DNA was used to work out D and trimming. This sample has some 64,000 clones, with roughly three quarters found just once. The germline V and J ends were trimmed by 7 bases and 0 bases, with 16 bases remaining between them. This CDR3 has 17 residues. Germline lookup yields CDR1 MNHEY and CDR2 SMNVEV (reference sequence). This entry comes from a study of blood T cell repertoires in COVID-19. Whole-study context: Acute and convalescent COVID-19 samples came from the United States, Italy and Spain. T cells, B-cell-depleted T cells, or PBMCs supplied cDNA or gDNA.

Seattle participants joined during active infection and were tracked over time. This clonotype was sampled from a man aged 55 to 69 with COVID-19, enrolled during active disease. Material for sequencing was peripheral blood. The chain couples TRBV27 to TRBJ2-6, with D maybe TRBD1 (6 bases). CDR3 DNA: TGTGCCAGCATCTTACGGACAGCCCTCTCTGGGGCCAACGTCCTGACTTTC. Translation: CASILRTALSGANVLTF.